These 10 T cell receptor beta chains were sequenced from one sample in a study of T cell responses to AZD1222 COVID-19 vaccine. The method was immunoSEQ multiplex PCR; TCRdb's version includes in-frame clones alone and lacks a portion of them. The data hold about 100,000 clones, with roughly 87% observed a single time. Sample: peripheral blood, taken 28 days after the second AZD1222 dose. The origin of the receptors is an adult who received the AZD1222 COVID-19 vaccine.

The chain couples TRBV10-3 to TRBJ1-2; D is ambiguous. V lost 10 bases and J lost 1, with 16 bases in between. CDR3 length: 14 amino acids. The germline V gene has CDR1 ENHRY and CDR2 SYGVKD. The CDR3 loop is CATPSTNRNYGYTF. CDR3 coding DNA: TGTGCCACGCCCTCGACTAATCGTAACTATGGCTACACCTTC.

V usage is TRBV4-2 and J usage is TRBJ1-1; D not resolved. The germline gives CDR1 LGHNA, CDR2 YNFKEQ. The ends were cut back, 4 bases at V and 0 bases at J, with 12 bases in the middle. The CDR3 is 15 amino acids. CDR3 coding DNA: TGTGCCAGCAGCCCCCCGAAAGGGATGAACACTGAAGCTTTCTTT. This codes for CASSPPKGMNTEAFF.

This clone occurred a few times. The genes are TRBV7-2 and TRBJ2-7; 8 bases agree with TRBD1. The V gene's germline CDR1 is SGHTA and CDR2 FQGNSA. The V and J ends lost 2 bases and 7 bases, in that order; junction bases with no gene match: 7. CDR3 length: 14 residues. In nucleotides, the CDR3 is TGTGCCAGCAGCTTAATTGGGACAGGAGCAGAGCAGTACTTC. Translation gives CASSLIGTGAEQYF.

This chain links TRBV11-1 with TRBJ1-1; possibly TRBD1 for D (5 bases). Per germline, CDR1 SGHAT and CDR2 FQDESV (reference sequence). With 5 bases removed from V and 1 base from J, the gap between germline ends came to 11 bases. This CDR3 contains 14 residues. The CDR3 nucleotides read TGTGCCAGCAGCCCGGGACCCCCGAACACTGAAGCTTTCTTT. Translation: CASSPGPPNTEAFF.

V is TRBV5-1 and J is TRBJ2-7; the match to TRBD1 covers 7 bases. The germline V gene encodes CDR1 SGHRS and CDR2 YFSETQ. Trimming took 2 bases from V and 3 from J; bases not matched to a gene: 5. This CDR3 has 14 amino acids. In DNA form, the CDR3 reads TGCGCCAGCAGCTTCCGGGACAGAAACTACGAGCAGTACTTC. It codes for CASSFRDRNYEQYF.

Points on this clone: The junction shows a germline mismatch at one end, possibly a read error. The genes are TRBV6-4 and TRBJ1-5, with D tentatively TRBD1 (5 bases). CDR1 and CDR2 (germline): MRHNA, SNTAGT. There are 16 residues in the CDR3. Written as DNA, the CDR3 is TGTGCCAGCAATGACAGTGGGGTTTATCGCAATCAGCCCCAGCATTTT. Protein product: CASNDSGVYRNQPQHF.

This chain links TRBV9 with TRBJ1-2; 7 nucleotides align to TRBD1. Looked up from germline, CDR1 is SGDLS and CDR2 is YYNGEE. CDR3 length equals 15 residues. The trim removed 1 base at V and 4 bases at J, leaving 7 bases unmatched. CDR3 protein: CASSVLQGTGYGYTF. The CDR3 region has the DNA TGTGCCAGCAGCGTACTACAGGGGACGGGCTATGGCTACACCTTC.

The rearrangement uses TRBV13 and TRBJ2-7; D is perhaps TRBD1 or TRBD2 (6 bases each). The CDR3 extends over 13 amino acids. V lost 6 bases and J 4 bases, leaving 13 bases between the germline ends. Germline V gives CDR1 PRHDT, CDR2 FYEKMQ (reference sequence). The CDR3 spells CASSAGGKYEQYF. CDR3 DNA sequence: TGTGCCAGCAGTGCCGGGGGCAAATACGAGCAGTACTTC.

The CDR3 reads CASSQQENTEAFF. The CDR3 nucleotides read TGTGCCAGCAGCCAACAGGAGAACACTGAAGCTTTCTTT. This chain connects TRBV16 to TRBJ1-1; unclear D gene. The CDR3 is 13 amino acids. Germline values: CDR1 KGHSY, CDR2 FQNENV. Trimming left V 2 bases short and J 1 base short, with 5 bases between.

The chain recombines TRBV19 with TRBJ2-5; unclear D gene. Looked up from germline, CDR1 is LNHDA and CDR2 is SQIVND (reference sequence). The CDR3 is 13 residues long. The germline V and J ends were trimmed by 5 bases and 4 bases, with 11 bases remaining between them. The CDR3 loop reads CASSRLVGETQYF. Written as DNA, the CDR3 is TGTGCCAGTAGTCGGCTAGTGGGAGAGACCCAGTACTTC.